This T cell receptor beta chain is from a study of cytomegalovirus exposure and HLA in healthy donors. On the study more broadly: The Caucasian-associated ancestry cluster held more than 80% of a few hundred genotyped donors.

Unrecorded immune exposures were likely, despite nominal health at sampling. Findings and limits, study-wide: Reports state that TCR beta sequences accurately predicted most subjects' HLA-A and HLA-B alleles.

Turning to this clone: The antigen is unknown.

V was clipped by 3 bases and J by 6 bases; unmatched bases: 9. CDR1 and CDR2 from the germline V gene are LNHDA and SQIVND (reference sequence). The length of the CDR3 is 18 residues. This PCR relied on a set of 60 Vbeta primers and 13 Jbeta primers. Sequencing was performed with immunoSEQ multiplex PCR; in TCRdb, only in-frame clones are kept and a portion is missing. Found here are 200,000 to 250,000 clones, just over 75% of them singletons; the top ten hold 0.63%. This clonotype was sampled from a man in his late teens or twenties in good health and CMV-seronegative. Sequenced: PBMCs. The genes are TRBV19 and TRBJ2-2; TRBD2 aligns across 14 bases. Written as DNA, the CDR3 is TGTGCCAGTAGTATTGGACTAGCGGGAGGAGTTGGTTCCGGGGAGCTGTTTTTT. Amino acids: CASSIGLAGGVGSGELFF.